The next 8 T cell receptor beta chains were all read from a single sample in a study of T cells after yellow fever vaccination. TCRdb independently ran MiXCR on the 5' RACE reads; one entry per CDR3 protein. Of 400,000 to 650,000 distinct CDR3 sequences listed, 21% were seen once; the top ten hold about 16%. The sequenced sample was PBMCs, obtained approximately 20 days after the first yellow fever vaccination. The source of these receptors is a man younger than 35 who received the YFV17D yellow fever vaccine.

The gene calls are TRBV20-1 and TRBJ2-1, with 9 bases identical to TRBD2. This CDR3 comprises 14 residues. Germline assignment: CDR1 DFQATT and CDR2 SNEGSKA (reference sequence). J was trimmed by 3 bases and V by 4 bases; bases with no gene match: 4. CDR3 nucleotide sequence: TGCAGTGCTACTAGCGGGGTAGGCTACAATGAGCAGTTCTTC. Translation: CSATSGVGYNEQFF.

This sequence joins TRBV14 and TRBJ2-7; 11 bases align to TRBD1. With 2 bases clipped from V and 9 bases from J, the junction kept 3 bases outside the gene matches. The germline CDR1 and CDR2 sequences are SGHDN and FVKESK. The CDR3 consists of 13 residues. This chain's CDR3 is CASSQWDRGRQYV. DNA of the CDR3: TGTGCCAGCAGCCAATGGGACAGGGGGAGGCAGTACGTC.

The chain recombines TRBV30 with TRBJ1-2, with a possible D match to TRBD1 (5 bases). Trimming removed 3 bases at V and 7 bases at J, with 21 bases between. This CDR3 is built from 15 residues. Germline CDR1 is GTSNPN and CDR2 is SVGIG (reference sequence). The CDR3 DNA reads TGTGCCTGGAGAACGGCAGGGCCAACCTCTAGTGGCTACACCTTC. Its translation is CAWRTAGPTSSGYTF.

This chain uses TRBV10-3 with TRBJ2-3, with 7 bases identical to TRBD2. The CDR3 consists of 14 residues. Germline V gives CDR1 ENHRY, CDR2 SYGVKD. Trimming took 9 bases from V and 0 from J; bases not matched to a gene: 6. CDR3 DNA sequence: TGTGCCATTAGCTGGGAGGGTAGCACAGATACGCAGTATTTT. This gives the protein CAISWEGSTDTQYF.

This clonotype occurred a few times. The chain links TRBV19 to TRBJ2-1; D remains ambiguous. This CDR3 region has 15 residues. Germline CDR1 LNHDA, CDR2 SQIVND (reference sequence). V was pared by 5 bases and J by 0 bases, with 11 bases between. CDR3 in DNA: TGTGCCAGTAGTGCCCATCGGAGCTCCTACAATGAGCAGTTCTTC. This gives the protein CASSAHRSSYNEQFF.

The CDR3 spells CASSQATQGTSNYGYTF. The DNA of the CDR3 is TGCGCCAGCAGCCAAGCTACACAGGGGACATCTAACTATGGCTACACCTTC. The chain links TRBV4-1 to TRBJ1-2; 7 bases fit TRBD1. V gave up 1 base and J gave up 0 bases; unmatched junction bases: 8. This CDR3 contains 17 residues. Germline V gene sequence: CDR1 MGHRA, CDR2 YSYEKL.

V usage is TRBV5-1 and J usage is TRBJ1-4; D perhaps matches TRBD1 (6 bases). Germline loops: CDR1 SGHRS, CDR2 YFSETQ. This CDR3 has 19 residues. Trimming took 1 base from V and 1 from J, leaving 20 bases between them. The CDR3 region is CASSLQRQGSFKTNEKLFF. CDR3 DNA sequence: TGCGCCAGCAGCTTGCAGCGGCAGGGGTCTTTCAAAACTAATGAAAAACTGTTTTTT.

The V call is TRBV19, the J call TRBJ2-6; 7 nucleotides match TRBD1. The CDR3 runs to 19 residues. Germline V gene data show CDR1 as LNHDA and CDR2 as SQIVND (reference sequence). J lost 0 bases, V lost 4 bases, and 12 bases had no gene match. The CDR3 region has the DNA TGTGCCAGTAGTACCCCGGACAGGACGAAGAGCTCTGGGGCCAACGTCCTGACTTTC. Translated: CASSTPDRTKSSGANVLTF.